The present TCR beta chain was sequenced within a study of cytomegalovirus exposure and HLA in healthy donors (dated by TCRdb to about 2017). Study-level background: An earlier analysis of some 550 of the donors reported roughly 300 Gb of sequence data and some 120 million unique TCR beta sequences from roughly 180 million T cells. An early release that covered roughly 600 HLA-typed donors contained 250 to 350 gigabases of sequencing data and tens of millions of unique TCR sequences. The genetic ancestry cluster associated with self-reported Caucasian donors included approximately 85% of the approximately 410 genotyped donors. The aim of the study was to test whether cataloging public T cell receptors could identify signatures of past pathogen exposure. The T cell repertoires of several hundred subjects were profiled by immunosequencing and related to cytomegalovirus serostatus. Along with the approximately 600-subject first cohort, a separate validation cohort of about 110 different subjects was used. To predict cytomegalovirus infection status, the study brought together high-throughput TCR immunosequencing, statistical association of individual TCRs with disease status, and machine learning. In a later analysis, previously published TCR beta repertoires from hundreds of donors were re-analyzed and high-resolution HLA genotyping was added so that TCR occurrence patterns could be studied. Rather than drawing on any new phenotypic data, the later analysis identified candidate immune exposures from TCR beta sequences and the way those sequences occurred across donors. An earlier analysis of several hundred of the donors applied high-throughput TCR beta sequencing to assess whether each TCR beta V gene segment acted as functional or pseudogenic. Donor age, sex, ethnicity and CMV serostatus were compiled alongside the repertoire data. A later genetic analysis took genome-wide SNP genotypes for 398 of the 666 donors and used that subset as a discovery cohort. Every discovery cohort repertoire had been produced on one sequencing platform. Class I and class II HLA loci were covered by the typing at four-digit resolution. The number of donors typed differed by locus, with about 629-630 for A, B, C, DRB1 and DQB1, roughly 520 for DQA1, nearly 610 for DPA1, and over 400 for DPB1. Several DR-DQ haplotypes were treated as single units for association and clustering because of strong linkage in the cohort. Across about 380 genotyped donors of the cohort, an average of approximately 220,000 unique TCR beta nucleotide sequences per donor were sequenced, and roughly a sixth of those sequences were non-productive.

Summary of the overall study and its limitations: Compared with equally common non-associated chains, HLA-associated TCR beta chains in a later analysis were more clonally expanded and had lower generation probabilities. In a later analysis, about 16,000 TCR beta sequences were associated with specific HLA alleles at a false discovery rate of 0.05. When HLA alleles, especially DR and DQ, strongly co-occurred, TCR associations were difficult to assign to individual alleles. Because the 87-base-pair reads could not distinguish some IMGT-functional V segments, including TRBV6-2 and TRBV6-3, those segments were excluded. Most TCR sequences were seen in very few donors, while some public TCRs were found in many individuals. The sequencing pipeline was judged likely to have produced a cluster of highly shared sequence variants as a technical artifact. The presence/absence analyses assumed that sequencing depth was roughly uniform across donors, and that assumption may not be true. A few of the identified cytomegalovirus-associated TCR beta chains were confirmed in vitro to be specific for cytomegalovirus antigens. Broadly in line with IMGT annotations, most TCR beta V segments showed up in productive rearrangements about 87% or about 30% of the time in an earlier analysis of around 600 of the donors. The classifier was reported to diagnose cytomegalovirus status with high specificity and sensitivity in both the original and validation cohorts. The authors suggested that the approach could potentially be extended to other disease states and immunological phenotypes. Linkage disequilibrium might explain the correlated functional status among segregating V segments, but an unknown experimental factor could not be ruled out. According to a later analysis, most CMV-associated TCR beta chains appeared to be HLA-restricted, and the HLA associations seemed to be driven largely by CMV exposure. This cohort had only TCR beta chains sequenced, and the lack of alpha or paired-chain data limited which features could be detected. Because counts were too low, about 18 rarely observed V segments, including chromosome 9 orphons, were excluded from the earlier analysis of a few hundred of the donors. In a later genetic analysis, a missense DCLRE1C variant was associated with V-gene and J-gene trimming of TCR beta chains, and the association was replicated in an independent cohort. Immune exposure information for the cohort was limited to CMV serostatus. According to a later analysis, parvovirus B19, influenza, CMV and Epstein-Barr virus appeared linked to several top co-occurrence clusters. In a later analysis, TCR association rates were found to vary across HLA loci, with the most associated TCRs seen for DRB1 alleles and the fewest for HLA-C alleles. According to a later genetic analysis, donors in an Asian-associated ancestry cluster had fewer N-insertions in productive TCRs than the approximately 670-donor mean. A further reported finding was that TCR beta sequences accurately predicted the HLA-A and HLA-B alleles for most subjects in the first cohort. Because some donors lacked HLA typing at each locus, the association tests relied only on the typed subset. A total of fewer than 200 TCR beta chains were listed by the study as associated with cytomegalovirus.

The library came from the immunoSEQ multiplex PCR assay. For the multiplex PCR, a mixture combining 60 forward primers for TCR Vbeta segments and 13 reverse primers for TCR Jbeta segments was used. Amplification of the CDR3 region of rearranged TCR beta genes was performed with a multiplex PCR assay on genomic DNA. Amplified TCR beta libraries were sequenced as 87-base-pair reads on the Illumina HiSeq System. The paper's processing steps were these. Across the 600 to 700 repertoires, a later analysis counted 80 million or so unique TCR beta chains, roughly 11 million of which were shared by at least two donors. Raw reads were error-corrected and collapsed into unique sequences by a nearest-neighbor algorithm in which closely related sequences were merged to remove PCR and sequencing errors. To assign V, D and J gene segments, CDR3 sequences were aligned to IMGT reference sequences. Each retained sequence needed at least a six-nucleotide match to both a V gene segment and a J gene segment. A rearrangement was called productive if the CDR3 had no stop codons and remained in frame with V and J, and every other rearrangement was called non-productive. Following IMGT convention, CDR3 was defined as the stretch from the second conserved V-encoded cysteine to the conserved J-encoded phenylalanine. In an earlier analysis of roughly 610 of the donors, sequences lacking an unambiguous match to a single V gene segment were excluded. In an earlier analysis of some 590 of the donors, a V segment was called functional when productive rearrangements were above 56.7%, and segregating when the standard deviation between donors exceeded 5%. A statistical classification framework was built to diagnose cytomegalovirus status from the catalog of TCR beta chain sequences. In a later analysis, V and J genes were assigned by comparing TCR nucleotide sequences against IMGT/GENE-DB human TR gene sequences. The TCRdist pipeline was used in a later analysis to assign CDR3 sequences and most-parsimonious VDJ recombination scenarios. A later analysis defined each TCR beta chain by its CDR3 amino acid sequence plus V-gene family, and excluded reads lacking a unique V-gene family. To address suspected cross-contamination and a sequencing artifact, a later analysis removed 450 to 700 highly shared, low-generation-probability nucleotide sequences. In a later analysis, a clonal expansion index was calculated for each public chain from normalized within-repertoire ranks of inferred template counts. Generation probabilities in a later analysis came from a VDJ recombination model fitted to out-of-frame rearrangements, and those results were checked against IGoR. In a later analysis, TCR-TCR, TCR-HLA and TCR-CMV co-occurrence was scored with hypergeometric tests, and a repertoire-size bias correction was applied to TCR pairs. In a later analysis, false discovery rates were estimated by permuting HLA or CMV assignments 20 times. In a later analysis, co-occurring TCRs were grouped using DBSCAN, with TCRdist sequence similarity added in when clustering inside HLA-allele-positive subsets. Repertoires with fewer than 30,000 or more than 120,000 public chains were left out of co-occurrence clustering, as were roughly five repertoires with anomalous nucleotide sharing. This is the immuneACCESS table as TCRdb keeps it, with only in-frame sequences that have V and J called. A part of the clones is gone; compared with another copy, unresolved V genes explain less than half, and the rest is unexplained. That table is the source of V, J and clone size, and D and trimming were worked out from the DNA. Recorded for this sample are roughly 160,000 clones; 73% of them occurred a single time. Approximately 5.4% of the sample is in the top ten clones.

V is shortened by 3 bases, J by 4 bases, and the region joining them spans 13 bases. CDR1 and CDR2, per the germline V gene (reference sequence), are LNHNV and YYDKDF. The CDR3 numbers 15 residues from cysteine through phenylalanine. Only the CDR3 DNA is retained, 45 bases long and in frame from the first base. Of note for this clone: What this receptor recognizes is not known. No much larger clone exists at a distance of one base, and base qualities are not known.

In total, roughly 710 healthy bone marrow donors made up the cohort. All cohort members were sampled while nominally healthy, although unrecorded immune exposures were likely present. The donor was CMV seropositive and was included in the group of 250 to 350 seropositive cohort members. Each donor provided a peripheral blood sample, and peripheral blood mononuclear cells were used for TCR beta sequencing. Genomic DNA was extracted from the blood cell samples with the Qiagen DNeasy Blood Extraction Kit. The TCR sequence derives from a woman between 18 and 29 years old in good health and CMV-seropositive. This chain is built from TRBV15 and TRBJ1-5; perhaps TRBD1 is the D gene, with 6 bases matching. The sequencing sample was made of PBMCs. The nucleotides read TGTGCCACCAGCAGCCAAACAGGGAGAAATCAGCCCCAGCATTTT. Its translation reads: CATSSQTGRNQPQHF.